Presented here are 8 T cell receptor beta chains from one specimen sequenced in a study of tissue T cells after allogeneic stem cell transplantation. The table came from immunoSEQ multiplex PCR; TCRdb's copy has only in-frame clones and leaves some out. This table holds roughly 45,000 clones, roughly four fifths found once. The sample was sorted cells pooled from one or two spleens. The origin of the receptors is a pool of C57BL/6 mice in good health.

As for this clone: Gene names are mouse gene names. The DNA ends 1 residue before the CDR3 does, and the rest of the CDR3 is filled in from the germline J gene. The V and J genes are TRBV26 and TRBJ1-1; the D gene is possibly TRBD1 (5 bases). The germline CDR1 and CDR2 sequences are KGHPV and FQNQEV (reference sequence). The V and J ends lost 0 bases and 4 bases respectively, with 9 bases between them. CDR3 length equals 14 residues. The CDR3 is CASSLSSGPTEVFF. The sequenced part of the CDR3 DNA is TGTGCCAGCAGTCTGTCTTCAGGGCCCACAGAAGTCTTC.

In the case of this clone: The genes are named according to mouse. The read terminates 1 residue before the CDR3 end, so the remaining end is supplied by the germline J gene. This chain connects TRBV26 to TRBJ2-4, with 8 bases identical to TRBD2. The junction had 3 bases not matched to a gene; V was cut back by 6 bases and J by 1 base. This CDR3 has 14 amino acids. CDR1 KGHPV and CDR2 FQNQEV come from the germline V gene (reference sequence). This chain's CDR3 is CASSRLGRQNTLYF. The part of the CDR3 DNA that was read is TGTGCCAGCAGCCGACTGGGGCGTCAAAACACCTTGTAC. The full variable domain, completed using reference TRBV26 and TRBJ2-4, is NSKVIQTPRYLVKGQGQKAKMRCIPEKGHPVVFWYQQNKNNEFKFLINFQNQEVLQQIDMTEKRFSAECPSNSPCSLEIQSSEAGDSALYLCASSRLGRQNTLYFGAGTRLSVL.

Points on this clone: All gene names here are mouse names. CDR3 bases read: TGTGCTAGCAGTCCCCGGGGGGACTATAACCAAGACACCCAGTAC. Protein product: CASSPRGDYNQDTQY. The entire CDR3 protein reads CASSPRGDYNQDTQYF. The chain joins TRBV29 to TRBJ2-5, with a possible D match to TRBD2 (6 bases). The read falls 1 residue short of the CDR3 end, and the missing part is taken from the germline J gene. CDR1 and CDR2 from the germline V gene are MSHET and SYDVDS. This CDR3 region has 16 residues. V was shortened by 5 bases and J by 0 bases, with 15 bases between the two germline ends.

For this clone: The gene names given are mouse names. The CDR3 extends 1 residue past the end of the read, so its final part is completed from the germline J gene. The rearrangement uses TRBV13-2 and TRBJ2-4; no firm D call. The V end was cut by 3 bases, the J end by 1 base, with 0 bases between. Germline lookup yields CDR1 NNHNN and CDR2 SYGAGS (reference sequence). The CDR3 has 11 residues. CDR3 bases read: TGTGCCAGCGGTGGTCAAAACACCTTGTAC. Translation: CASGGQNTLY. The whole CDR3 sequence is CASGGQNTLYF.

To note about this clone: Each gene name is a mouse one. The DNA ends 1 residue before the CDR3 does, and the rest of the CDR3 is filled in from the germline J gene. The V gene is TRBV13-1, the J gene TRBJ1-3; no definite D call. Germline lookup yields CDR1 NSHNY and CDR2 SYGAGN. The germline V and J ends were trimmed by 1 base and 0 bases, with 11 bases remaining between them. This CDR3 spans 16 amino acids. The sequenced CDR3 bases are TGTGCCAGCAGTGATTTTGGCAGCCTTTCTGGAAATACGCTCTAT. This gives the protein CASSDFGSLSGNTLY. The whole CDR3 reads CASSDFGSLSGNTLYF.

On this clone itself: The germline and genes are mouse ones. The read gets to within 1 residue of the CDR3 end, and the germline J gene fills in the rest. The J gene is TRBJ2-4, the V gene TRBV2; weak D call: TRBD2 (7 bases). The CDR3 has 16 residues. Per germline, CDR1 LGHNA and CDR2 YSYQKL. V was shortened by 0 bases and J by 1 base, with 11 bases between the two germline ends. The CDR3 sequence: CASSQEGGGGQNTLYF. The DNA read from the CDR3 is TGTGCCAGCAGCCAAGAGGGGGGCGGGGGTCAAAACACCTTGTAC.

A few counts support this clone. The genes and germline here are from mouse. The read ends 1 residue shy of where the CDR3 ends; the end is completed using the germline J gene. The chain is built from TRBV1 and TRBJ1-2; D unclear. The germline CDR1 and CDR2 sequences are NSQYPW and LRSPGD (reference sequence). V lost 3 bases, J lost 1 base, and 6 bases lay in between. The CDR3 has 13 residues. CDR3 in amino acids: CTCSAGINSDYTF. Incomplete CDR3 DNA: TGCACCTGCAGTGCCGGCATAAACTCCGACTACACC. The whole variable domain, filled in from reference TRBV1 and TRBJ1-2, reads VTLLEQNPRWRLVPRGQAVNLRCILKNSQYPWMSWYQQDLQKQLQWLFTLRSPGDKEVKSLPGADYLATRVTDTELRLQVANMSQGRTLYCTCSAGINSDYTFGSGTRLLVI.

A remark on this clone: Gene names follow the mouse nomenclature. The read ends 1 residue before the CDR3 terminus; that terminus is restored from the germline J gene. The rearrangement uses TRBV20 and TRBJ2-5, with 8 bases matching TRBD2. Trimming cost V 3 bases and J 5 bases; bases outside gene matches: 1. Germline CDR1 GFQATS, CDR2 STVNSAI. The CDR3 sequence is 12 residues long. CDR3 in amino acids: CGASGGGDTQYF. CDR3 DNA, as far as it was read: TGTGGTGCTAGTGGGGGGGGAGACACCCAGTAC. Variable domain in full (rest from reference TRBV20 and TRBJ2-5): GALVYQYPRRTICKSGTSMRMECQAVGFQATSVAWYRQSPQKTFELIALSTVNSAIKYEQNFTQEKFPISHPNLSFSSMTVLNAYLEDRGLYLCGASGGGDTQYFGPGTRLLVL.